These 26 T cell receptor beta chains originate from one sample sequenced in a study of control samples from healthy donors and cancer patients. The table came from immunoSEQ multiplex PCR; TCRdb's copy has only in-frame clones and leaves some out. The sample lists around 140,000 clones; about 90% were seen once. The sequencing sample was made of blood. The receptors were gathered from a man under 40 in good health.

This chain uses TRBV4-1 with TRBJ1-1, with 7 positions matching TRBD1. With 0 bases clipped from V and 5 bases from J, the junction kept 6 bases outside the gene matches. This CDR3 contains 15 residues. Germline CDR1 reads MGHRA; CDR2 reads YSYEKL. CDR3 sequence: CASSQELAGGTEAFF. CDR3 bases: TGCGCCAGCAGCCAAGAATTAGCAGGGGGGACTGAAGCTTTCTTT.

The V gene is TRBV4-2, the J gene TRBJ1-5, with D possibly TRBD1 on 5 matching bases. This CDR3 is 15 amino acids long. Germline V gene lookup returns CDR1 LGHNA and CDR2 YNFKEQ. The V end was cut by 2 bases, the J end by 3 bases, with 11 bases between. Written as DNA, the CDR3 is TGTGCCAGCAGCCAACCCGACGGACACAATCAGCCCCAGCATTTT. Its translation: CASSQPDGHNQPQHF.

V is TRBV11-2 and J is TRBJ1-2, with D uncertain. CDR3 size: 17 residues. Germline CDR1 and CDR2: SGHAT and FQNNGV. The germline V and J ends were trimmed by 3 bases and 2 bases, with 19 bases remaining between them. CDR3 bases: TGTGCCAGCAGCTTTCTAGACATTATCCTAGAGAACTATGGCTACACCTTC. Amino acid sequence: CASSFLDIILENYGYTF. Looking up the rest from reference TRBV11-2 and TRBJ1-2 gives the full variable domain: EAGVAQSPRYKIIEKRQSVAFWCNPISGHATLYWYQQILGQGPKLLIQFQNNGVVDDSQLPKDRFSAERLKGVDSTLKIQPAKLEDSAVYLCASSFLDIILENYGYTFGSGTRLTVV.

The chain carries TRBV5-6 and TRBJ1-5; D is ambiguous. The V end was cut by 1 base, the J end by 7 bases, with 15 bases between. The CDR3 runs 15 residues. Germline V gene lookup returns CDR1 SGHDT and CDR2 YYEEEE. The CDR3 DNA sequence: TGTGCCAGCAGCTTGTTTGTATCGGGCTACCAGCCCCAGCATTTT. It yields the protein CASSLFVSGYQPQHF.

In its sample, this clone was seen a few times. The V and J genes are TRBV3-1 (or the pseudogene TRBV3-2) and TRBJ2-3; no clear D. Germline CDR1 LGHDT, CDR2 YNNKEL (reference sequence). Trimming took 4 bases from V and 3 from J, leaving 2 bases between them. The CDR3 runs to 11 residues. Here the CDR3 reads CASSLTDTQYF. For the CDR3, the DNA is TGTGCCAGCAGCCTGACAGATACGCAGTATTTT.

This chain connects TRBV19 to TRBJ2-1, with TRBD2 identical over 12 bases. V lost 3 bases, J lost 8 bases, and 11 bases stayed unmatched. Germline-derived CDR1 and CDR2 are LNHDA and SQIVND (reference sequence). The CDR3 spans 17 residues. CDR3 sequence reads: CASSIRASGGALDEQFF. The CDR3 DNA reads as TGTGCCAGTAGTATTCGGGCTAGCGGGGGGGCGTTGGATGAGCAGTTCTTC.

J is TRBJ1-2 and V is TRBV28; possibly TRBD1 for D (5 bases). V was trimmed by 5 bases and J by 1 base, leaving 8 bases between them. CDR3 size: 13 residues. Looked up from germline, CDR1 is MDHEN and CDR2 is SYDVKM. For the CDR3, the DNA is TGTGCCAGCAGTCGGGGGGTTAACTATGGCTACACCTTC. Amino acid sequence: CASSRGVNYGYTF.

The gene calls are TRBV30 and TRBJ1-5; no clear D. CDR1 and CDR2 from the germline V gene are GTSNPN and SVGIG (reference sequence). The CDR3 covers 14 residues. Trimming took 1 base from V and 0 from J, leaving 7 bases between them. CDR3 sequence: CAWSGGLSNQPQHF. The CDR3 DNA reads TGTGCCTGGAGTGGAGGACTTAGCAATCAGCCCCAGCATTTT.

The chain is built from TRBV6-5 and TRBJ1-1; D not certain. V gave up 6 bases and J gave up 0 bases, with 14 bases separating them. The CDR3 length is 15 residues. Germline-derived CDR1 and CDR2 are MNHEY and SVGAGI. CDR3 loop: CASSQILNLNTEAFF. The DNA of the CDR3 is TGTGCCAGCAGCCAGATACTCAACCTGAACACTGAAGCTTTCTTT.

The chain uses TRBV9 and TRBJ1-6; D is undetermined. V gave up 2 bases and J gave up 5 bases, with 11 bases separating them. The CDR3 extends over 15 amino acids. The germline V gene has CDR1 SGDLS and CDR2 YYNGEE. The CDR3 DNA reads TGTGCCAGCAGCGTTTCTCCAGCGAATAATTCACCCCTCCACTTT. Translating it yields CASSVSPANNSPLHF.

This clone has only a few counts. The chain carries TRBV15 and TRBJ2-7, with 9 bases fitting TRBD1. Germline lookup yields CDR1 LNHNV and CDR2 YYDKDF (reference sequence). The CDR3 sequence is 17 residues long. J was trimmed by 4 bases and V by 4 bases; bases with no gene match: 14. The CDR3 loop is CATSTLLPGQGRYEQYF. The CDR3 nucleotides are TGTGCCACCAGCACACTTCTCCCGGGACAGGGTCGGTACGAGCAGTACTTC.

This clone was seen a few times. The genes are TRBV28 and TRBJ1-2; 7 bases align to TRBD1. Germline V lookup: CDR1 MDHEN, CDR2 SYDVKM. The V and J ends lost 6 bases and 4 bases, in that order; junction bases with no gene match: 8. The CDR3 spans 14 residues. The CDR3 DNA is TGTGCCAGCAGGATTATTACAGGGGCCTATGGCTACACCTTC. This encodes CASRIITGAYGYTF.

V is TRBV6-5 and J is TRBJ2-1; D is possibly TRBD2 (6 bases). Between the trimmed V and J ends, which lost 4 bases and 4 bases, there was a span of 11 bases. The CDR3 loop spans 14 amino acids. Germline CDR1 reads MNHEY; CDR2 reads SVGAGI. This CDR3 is CASSSTGGYNEQFF. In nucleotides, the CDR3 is TGTGCCAGCAGTTCCACCGGGGGATACAATGAGCAGTTCTTC.

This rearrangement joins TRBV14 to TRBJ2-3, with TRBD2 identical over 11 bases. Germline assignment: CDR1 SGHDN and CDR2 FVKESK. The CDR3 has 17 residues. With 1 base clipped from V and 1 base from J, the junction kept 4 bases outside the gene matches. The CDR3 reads CASSQGLAGRGTDTQYF. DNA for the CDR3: TGTGCCAGCAGCCAAGGACTAGCGGGGCGAGGCACAGATACGCAGTATTTT.

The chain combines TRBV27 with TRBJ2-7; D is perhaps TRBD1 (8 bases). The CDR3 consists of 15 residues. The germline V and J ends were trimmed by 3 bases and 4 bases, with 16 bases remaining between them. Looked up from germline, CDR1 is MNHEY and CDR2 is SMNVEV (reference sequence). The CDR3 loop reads CASSFGQGGLYEQYF. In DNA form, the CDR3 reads TGTGCCAGCAGTTTTGGACAGGGAGGGTTATACGAGCAGTACTTC.

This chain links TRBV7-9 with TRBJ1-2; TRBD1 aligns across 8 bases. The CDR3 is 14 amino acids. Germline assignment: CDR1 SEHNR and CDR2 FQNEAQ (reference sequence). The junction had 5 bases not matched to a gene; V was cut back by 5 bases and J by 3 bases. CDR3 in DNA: TGTGCCAGCAGCGGACAGGGTCGAGACTATGGCTACACCTTC. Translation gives CASSGQGRDYGYTF. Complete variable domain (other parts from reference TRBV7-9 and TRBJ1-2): DTGVSQNPRHKITKRGQNVTFRCDPISEHNRLYWYRQTLGQGPEFLTYFQNEAQLEKSRLLSDRFSAERPKGSFSTLEIQRTEQGDSAMYLCASSGQGRDYGYTFGSGTRLTVV.

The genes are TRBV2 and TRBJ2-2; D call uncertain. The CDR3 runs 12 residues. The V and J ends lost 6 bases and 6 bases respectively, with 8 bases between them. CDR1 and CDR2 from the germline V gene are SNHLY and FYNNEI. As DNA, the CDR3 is TGTGCCAGCAGAAGTGGTCCCGGGGAGCTGTTTTTT. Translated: CASRSGPGELFF.

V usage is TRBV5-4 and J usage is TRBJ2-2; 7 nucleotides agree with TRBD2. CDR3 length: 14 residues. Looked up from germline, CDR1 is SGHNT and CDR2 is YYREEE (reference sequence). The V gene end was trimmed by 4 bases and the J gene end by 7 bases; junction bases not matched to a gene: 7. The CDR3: CASSPGPGGGELFF. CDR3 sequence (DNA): TGTGCCAGCAGCCCGGGACCGGGGGGCGGGGAGCTGTTTTTT.

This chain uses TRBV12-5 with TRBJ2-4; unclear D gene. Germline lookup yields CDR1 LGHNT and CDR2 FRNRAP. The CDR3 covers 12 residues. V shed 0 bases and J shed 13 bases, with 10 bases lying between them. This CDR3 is CASGLVRDTQYF. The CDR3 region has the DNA TGTGCTAGTGGTTTGGTACGCGACACCCAGTACTTC.

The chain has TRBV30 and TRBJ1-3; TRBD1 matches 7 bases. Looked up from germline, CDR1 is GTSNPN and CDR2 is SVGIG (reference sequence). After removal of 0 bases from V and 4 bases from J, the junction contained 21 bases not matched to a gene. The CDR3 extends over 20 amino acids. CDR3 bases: TGTGCCTGGAGTGTACGGGGAAGGACAGGCGTCTATGGAGAGGGAAACACCATATATTTT. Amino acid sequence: CAWSVRGRTGVYGEGNTIYF.

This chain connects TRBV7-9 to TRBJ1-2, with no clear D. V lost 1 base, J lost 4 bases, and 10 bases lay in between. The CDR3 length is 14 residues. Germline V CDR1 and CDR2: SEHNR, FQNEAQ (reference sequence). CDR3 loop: CASSLGAEIYGYTF. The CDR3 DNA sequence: TGTGCCAGCAGCTTAGGGGCAGAGATCTATGGCTACACCTTC.

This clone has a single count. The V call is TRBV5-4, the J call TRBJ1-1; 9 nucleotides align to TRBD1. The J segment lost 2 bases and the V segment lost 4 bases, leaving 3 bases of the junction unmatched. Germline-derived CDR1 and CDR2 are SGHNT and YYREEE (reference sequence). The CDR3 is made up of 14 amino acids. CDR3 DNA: TGTGCCAGCAGCCTGACAGGGGGAAACACTGAAGCTTTCTTT. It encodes CASSLTGGNTEAFF.

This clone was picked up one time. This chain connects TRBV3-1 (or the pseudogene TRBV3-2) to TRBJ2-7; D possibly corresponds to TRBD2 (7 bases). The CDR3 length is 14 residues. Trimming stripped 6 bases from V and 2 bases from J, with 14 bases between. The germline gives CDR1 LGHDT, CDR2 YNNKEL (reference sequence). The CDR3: CASRPGRGPYEQYF. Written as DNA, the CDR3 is TGTGCCAGCAGGCCTGGGCGGGGGCCCTACGAGCAGTACTTC.

The CDR3 loop reads CASSTPVTGTQYF. CDR3 bases: TGCGCCAGCAGCACACCCGTTACAGGGACCCAGTACTTC. The J gene is TRBJ2-5, the V gene TRBV5-1; a possible D gene is TRBD1 (5 bases). V lost 4 bases and J 7 bases, leaving 14 bases between the germline ends. The CDR3 spans 13 residues. Germline V gives CDR1 SGHRS, CDR2 YFSETQ.

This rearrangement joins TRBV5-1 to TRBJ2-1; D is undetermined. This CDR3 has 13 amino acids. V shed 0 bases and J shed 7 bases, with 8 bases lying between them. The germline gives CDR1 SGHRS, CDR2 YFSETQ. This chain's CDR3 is CASSLGPNNEQFF. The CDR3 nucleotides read TGCGCCAGCAGCTTGGGTCCTAATAATGAGCAGTTCTTC.

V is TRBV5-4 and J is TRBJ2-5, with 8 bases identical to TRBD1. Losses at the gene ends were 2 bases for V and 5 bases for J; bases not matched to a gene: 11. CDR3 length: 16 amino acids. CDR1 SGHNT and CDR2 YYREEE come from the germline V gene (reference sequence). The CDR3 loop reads CASSLPGGAWAETQYF. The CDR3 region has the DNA TGTGCCAGCAGCTTACCAGGGGGCGCTTGGGCGGAGACCCAGTACTTC.